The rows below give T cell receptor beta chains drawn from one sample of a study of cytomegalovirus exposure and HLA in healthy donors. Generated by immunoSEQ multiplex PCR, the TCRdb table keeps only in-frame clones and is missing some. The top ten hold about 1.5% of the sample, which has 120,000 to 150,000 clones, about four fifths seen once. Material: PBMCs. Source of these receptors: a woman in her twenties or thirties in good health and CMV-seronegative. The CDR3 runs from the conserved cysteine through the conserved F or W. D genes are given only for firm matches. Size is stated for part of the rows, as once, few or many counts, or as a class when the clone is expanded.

CDR3 DNA: TGTGCCAGCAGTCCGGACAGGGGGACCCTCAATGAGCAGTTCTTC; CDR3 protein: CASSPDRGTLNEQFF; CDR3 length: 15; V gene: TRBV27; J gene: TRBJ2-1; clone size: -; D gene: TRBD1
CDR3 DNA: TGCGCCAGCAGCCAAGGACAGGGGGCGATGAACACTGAAGCTTTCTTT; CDR3 protein: CASSQGQGAMNTEAFF; CDR3 length: 16; V gene: TRBV4-1; J gene: TRBJ1-1; clone size: -; D gene: TRBD1
CDR3 DNA: TGTGCCAGCAGTGACCCCTGGGGGGGTAACTATGGCTACACCTTC; CDR3 protein: CASSDPWGGNYGYTF; CDR3 length: 15; V gene: TRBV6-1; J gene: TRBJ1-2; clone size: -; D gene: -
CDR3 DNA: TGTGCCAGCAGCTCCTCACTAGCGGGAAACACAGATACGCAGTATTTT; CDR3 protein: CASSSSLAGNTDTQYF; CDR3 length: 16; V gene: TRBV5-4; J gene: TRBJ2-3; clone size: -; D gene: TRBD2
CDR3 DNA: TGTGCCAGCAGCCTTAACAGGGGGCAGGGCTATGGCTACACCTTC; CDR3 protein: CASSLNRGQGYGYTF; CDR3 length: 15; V gene: TRBV27; J gene: TRBJ1-2; clone size: -; D gene: TRBD1
CDR3 DNA: TGTGCCAGCAGGCTAGAAAGTAATGAAAAACTGTTTTTT; CDR3 protein: CASRLESNEKLFF; CDR3 length: 13; V gene: TRBV6-5; J gene: TRBJ1-4; clone size: -; D gene: -
CDR3 DNA: TGTGCCAGCAGCTTACTAGCGAGGGCCTCAGAGCAGTACTTC; CDR3 protein: CASSLLARASEQYF; CDR3 length: 14; V gene: TRBV11-2; J gene: TRBJ2-7; clone size: -; D gene: -
CDR3 DNA: TGTGCCAGCTACAAGACTGAGAGCTCTGGAAACACCATATATTTT; CDR3 protein: CASYKTESSGNTIYF; CDR3 length: 15; V gene: TRBV6-1; J gene: TRBJ1-3; clone size: -; D gene: -
CDR3 DNA: TGTGCCAGCAGCGTACCACCTGGAAGCGGTGGCACAGATACGCAGTATTTT; CDR3 protein: CASSVPPGSGGTDTQYF; CDR3 length: 17; V gene: TRBV9; J gene: TRBJ2-3; clone size: once; D gene: -
CDR3 DNA: TGCGCCAGCACCTTCGACAGGACAGGGGGGAATTCACCCCTCCACTTT; CDR3 protein: CASTFDRTGGNSPLHF; CDR3 length: 16; V gene: TRBV5-1; J gene: TRBJ1-6; clone size: few; D gene: TRBD1
CDR3 DNA: TGTGCCAGTAGGAAGGACAGGGGTGGTGAGCAGTACTTC; CDR3 protein: CASRKDRGGEQYF; CDR3 length: 13; V gene: TRBV19; J gene: TRBJ2-7; clone size: -; D gene: TRBD1
CDR3 DNA: TGCGCCAGCAGCCAAGAAGGCAGGGGGCGTTATGTCGGGGAGCTGTTTTTT; CDR3 protein: CASSQEGRGRYVGELFF; CDR3 length: 17; V gene: TRBV4-1; J gene: TRBJ2-2; clone size: -; D gene: TRBD1
CDR3 DNA: TGTGCCACCAGCAGAGTTCAGGGGGTTGGCACAGATACGCAGTATTTT; CDR3 protein: CATSRVQGVGTDTQYF; CDR3 length: 16; V gene: TRBV15; J gene: TRBJ2-3; clone size: -; D gene: TRBD1
CDR3 DNA: TGCGCCAGCAGCCTTTACAGGGGGGTGAACACCGGGGAGCTGTTTTTT; CDR3 protein: CASSLYRGVNTGELFF; CDR3 length: 16; V gene: TRBV5-1; J gene: TRBJ2-2; clone size: -; D gene: TRBD1